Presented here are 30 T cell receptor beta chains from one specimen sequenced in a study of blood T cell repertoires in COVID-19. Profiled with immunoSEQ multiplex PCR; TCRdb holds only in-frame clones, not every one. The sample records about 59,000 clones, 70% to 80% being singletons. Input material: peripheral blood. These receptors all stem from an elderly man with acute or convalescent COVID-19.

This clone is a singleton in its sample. For the CDR3, the DNA is TGTGCCAGCAGCTTAGGGGGTCGGGGAGACTATGGCTACACCTTC. Residues: CASSLGGRGDYGYTF. The chain combines TRBV5-5 with TRBJ1-2; tentative D call: TRBD1 (6 bases). Deletions cut 2 bases from V and 3 bases from J, with 14 bases between. The CDR3 loop spans 15 amino acids. Germline CDR1 reads SGHKS; CDR2 reads YYEKEE (reference sequence).

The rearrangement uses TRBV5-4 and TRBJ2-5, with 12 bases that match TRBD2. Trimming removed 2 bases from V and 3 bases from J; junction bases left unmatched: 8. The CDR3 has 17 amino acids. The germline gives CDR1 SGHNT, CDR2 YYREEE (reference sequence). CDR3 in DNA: TGTGCCAGCAGCTTTCTAGCGGGAGGGCCGGAGAAAGAGACCCAGTACTTC. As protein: CASSFLAGGPEKETQYF.

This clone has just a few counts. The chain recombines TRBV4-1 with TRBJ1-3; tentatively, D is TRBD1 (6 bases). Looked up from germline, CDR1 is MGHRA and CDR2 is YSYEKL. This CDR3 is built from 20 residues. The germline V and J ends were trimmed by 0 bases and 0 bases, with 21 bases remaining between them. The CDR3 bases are TGCGCCAGCAGCCAAGAATCGACAGGCAGTAGCCTCCGCTCTGGAAACACCATATATTTT. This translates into CASSQESTGSSLRSGNTIYF.

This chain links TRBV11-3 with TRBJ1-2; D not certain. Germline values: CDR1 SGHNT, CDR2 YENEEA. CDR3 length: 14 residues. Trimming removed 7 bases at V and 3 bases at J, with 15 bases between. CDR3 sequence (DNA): TGTGCCAGCACCCCAGGTGGATCTGACTATGGCTACACCTTC. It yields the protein CASTPGGSDYGYTF.

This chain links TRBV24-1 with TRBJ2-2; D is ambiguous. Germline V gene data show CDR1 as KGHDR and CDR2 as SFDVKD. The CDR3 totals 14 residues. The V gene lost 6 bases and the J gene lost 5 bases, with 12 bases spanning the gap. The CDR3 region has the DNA TGTGCCACCAGTCCAACGGTTGATACCGGGGAGCTGTTTTTT. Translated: CATSPTVDTGELFF.

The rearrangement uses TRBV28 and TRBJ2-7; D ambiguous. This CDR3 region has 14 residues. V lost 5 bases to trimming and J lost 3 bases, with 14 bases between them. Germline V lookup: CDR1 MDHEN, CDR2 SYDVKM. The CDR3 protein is CASSPPHGIYEQYF. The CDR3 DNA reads TGTGCCAGCAGTCCACCCCACGGTATCTACGAGCAGTACTTC.

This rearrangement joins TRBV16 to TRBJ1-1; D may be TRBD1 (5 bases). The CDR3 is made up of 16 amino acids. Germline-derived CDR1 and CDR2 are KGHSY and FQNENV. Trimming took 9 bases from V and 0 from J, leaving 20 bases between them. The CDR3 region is CARLTEKLRMNTEAFF. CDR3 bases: TGTGCCAGGTTGACAGAAAAACTCCGGATGAACACTGAAGCTTTCTTT.

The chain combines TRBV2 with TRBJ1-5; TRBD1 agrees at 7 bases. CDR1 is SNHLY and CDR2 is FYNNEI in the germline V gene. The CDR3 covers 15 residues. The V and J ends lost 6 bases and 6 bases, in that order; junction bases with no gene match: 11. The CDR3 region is CASSLHKGDSQPQHF. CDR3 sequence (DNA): TGTGCCAGCAGCTTACACAAAGGGGACAGTCAGCCCCAGCATTTT.

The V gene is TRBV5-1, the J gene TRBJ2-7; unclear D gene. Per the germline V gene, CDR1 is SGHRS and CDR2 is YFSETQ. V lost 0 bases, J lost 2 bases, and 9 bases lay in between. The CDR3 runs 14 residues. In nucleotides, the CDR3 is TGCGCCAGCAGCTTGGCCGGCCAGGCCTACGAGCAGTACTTC. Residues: CASSLAGQAYEQYF.

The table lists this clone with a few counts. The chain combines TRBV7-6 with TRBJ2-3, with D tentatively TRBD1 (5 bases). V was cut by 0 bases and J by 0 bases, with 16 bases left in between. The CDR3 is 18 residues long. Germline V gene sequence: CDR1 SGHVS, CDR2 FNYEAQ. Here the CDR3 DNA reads TGTGCCAGCAGCTTAGCAGGGGTTGTTGCTGGGAGCACAGATACGCAGTATTTT. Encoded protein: CASSLAGVVAGSTDTQYF.

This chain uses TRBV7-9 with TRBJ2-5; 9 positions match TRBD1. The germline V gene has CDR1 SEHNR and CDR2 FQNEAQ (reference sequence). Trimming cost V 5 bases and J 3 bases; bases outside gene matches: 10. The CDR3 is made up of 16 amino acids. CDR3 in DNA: TGTGCCAGCAGCCCCCCCCGGACAGGGGTAGAAGAGACCCAGTACTTC. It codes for CASSPPRTGVEETQYF.

This chain's CDR3 is CASSRDRNPNYGYTF. For the CDR3, the DNA is TGTGCCAGCAGCCGCGACAGGAACCCTAACTATGGCTACACCTTC. This rearrangement joins TRBV7-2 to TRBJ1-2; a possible D gene is TRBD1 (6 bases). V gave up 5 bases and J gave up 0 bases, with 13 bases separating them. From germline, CDR1 is SGHTA and CDR2 FQGNSA. This CDR3 is built from 15 residues.

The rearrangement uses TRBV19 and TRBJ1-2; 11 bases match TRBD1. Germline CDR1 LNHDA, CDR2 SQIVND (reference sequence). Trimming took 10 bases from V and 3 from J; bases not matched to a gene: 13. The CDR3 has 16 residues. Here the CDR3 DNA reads TGTGCCACCCTTCCGGGACAGGGGGGTATCGACTATGGCTACACCTTC. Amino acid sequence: CATLPGQGGIDYGYTF.

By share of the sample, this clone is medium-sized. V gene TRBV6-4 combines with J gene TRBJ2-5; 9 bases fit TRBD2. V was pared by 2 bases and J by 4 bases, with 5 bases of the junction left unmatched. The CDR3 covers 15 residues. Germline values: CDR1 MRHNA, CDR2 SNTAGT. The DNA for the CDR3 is TGTGCCAGCAGTGACCGGCTAGCGGGATTAGAGACCCAGTACTTC. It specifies CASSDRLAGLETQYF.

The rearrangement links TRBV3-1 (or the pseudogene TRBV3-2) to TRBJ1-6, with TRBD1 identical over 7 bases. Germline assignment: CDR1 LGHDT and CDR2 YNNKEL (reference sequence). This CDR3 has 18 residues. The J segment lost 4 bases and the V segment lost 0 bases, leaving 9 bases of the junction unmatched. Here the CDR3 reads CASSQDELGTAYNSPLHF. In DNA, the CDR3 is TGTGCCAGCAGCCAAGATGAGCTGGGGACAGCGTATAATTCACCCCTCCACTTT.

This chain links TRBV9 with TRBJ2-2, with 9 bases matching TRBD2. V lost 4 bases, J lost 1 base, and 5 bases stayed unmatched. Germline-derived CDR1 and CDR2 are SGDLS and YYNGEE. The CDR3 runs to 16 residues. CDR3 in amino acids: CASSTRGGENTGELFF. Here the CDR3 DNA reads TGTGCCAGCAGCACCCGCGGGGGGGAGAACACCGGGGAGCTGTTTTTT.

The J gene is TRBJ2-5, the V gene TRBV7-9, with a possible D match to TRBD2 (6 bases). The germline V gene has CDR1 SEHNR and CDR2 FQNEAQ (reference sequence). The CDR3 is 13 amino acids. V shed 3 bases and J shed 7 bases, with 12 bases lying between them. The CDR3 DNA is TGTGCCAGCAGCTTCTCCCAGGGAGGGACCCAGTACTTC. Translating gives CASSFSQGGTQYF.

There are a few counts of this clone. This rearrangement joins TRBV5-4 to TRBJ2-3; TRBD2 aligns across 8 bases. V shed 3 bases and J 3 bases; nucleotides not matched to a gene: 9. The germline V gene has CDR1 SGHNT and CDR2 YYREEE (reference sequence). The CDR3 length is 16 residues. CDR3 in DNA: TGTGCCAGCAGCTGGGAAGCGGGAGTTGTTACAGATACGCAGTATTTT. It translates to CASSWEAGVVTDTQYF.

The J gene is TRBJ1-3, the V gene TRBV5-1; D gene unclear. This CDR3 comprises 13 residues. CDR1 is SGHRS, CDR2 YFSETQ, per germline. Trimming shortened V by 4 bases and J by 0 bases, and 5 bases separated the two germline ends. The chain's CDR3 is CASSAGSGNTIYF. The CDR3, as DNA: TGCGCCAGCAGCGCGGGCTCTGGAAACACCATATATTTT. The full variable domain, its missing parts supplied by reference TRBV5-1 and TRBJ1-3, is KAGVTQTPRYLIKTRGQQVTLSCSPISGHRSVSWYQQTPGQGLQFLFEYFSETQRNKGNFPGRFSGRQFSNSRSEMNVSTLELGDSALYLCASSAGSGNTIYFGEGSWLTVV.

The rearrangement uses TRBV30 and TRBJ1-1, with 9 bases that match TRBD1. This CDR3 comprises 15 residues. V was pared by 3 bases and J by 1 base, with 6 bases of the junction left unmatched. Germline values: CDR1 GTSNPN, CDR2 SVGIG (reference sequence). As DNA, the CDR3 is TGTGCCTGGAGATACCGGGACAGGGAGAACACTGAAGCTTTCTTT. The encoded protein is CAWRYRDRENTEAFF.

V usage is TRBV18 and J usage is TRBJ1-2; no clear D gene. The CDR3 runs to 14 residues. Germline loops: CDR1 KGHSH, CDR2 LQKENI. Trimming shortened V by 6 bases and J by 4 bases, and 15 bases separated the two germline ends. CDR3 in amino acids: CASSSVGDLYGYTF. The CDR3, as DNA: TGTGCCAGCTCCTCTGTCGGAGATCTCTATGGCTACACCTTC.

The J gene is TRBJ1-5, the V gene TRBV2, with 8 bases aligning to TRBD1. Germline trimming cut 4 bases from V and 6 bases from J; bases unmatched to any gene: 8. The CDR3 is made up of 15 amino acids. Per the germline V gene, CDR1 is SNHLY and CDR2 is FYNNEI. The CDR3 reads CASSGPDRESQPQHF. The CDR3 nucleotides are TGTGCCAGCAGTGGCCCGGACAGGGAATCTCAGCCCCAGCATTTT.

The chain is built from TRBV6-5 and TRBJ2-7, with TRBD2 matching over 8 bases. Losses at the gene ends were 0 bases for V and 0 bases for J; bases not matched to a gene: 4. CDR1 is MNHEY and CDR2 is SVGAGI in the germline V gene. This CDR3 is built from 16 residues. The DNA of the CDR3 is TGTGCCAGCAGTTACTCGTGGCGGGAGGCCTCCTACGAGCAGTACTTC. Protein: CASSYSWREASYEQYF.

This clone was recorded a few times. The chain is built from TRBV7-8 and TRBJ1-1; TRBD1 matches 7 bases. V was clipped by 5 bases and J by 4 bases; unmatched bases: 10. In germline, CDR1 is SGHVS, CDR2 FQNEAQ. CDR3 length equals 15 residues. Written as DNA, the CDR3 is TGTGCCAGCAGCCGGCGGGCAGGGGGAGTCACTGAAGCTTTCTTT. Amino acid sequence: CASSRRAGGVTEAFF.

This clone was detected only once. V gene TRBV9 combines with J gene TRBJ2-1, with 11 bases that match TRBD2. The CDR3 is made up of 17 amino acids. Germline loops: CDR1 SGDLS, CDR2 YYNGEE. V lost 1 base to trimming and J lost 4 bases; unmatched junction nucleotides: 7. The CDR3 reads CASSVFGTSGTYNEQFF. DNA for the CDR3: TGTGCCAGCAGCGTATTTGGGACTAGCGGCACTTACAATGAGCAGTTCTTC.

The CDR3 protein is CASSGNRNYGYTF. In DNA, the CDR3 is TGTGCCAGCAGCGGGAACAGGAACTATGGCTACACCTTC. The chain carries TRBV5-4 and TRBJ1-2, with D perhaps TRBD1 (5 bases). V was pared by 4 bases and J by 2 bases, with 9 bases between. The CDR3 runs 13 residues. Per the germline V gene, CDR1 is SGHNT and CDR2 is YYREEE (reference sequence).

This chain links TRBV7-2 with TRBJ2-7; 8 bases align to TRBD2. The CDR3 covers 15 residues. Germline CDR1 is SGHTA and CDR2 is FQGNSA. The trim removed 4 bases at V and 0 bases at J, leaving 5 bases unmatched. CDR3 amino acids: CASSSTSGSSYEQYF. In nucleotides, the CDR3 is TGTGCCAGCAGCTCAACTAGCGGAAGCTCCTACGAGCAGTACTTC.

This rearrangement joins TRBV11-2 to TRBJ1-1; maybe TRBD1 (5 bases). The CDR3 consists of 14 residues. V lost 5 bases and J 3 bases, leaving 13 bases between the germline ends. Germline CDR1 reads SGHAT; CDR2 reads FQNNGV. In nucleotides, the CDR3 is TGTGCCAGCAGCCGAGCTGGGGGGGACACTGAAGCTTTCTTT. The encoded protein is CASSRAGGDTEAFF.

This chain's CDR3 is CASSGGNQPQHF. In nucleotides, the CDR3 is TGTGCCAGTTCGGGGGGCAATCAGCCCCAGCATTTT. The chain couples TRBV7-2 to TRBJ1-5; possibly TRBD1 for D (5 bases). CDR1 SGHTA and CDR2 FQGNSA come from the germline V gene. The ends were cut back, 9 bases at V and 2 bases at J, with 8 bases in the middle. The length of the CDR3 is 12 residues.

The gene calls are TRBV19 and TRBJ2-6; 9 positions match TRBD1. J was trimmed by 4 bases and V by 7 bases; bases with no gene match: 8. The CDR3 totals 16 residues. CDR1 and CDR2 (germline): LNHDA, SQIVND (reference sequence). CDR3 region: CASTTWTGAGANVLTF. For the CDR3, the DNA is TGTGCCAGTACCACCTGGACAGGGGCAGGGGCCAACGTCCTGACTTTC.